This TCR beta chain was observed in a study of T cells in Graves' hyperthyroidism and ophthalmopathy. Trimming took 4 bases from V and 6 from J, leaving 10 bases between them. The germline V gene has CDR1 SNHLY and CDR2 FYNNEI. This CDR3 contains 12 residues. RNA transcripts were the template for amplifying TCR beta CDR3 regions. A first-round RT-PCR of the TCR CDR3 used the HTBI primer set. TCRdb recomputed calls from the multiplex PCR reads with MiXCR, one row per CDR3 protein. The repertoire holds fewer than 350,000 distinct CDR3 sequences, with about 18% as singletons. Of note for this clonotype: This may be a read error: a much more frequent sequence differs by one nucleotide.

Source material: blood. The J gene is TRBJ2-7, the V gene TRBV2; possibly TRBD1 for D (6 bases). The clonotype originates from a woman aged 45-65 years with Graves' hyperthyroidism. The CDR3 DNA follows: TGTGCCAGCAGTGGACAGGACATCGAGCAGTACTTC. It encodes CASSGQDIEQYF.